The 17 T cell receptor beta chains below come from one sample, sequenced in a study of regulatory T cells in long-lasting Graves disease. Sequencing libraries for TCR beta were prepared with iRepertoire HTBI primers and Arm-PCR of CDR3 regions. One entry per CDR3 protein results from TCRdb running MiXCR on the multiplex PCR reads. The repertoire consists of about 540,000 distinct CDR3 sequences, with about 13% occurring once and the leading ten covering over 7.5%. The time point here: newly diagnosed GD, antithyroid drugs for less than 3 months. Making the TCR library involved RNA that had been extracted from PBMCs. This same sample was also taken into another study, of T cells in Graves' hyperthyroidism and ophthalmopathy.

The sequences come from peripheral blood mononuclear cells (PBMCs), collected at new diagnosis, from a patient treated with antithyroid drugs. Receptor source: a man under 40 with Graves disease.

This clonotype was seen a handful of times. The chain has TRBV5-1 and TRBJ2-1, with D hard to call. V was trimmed by 3 bases and J by 7 bases, leaving 8 bases between them. CDR1 is SGHRS, CDR2 YFSETQ, per germline. The CDR3 runs 12 residues. CDR3 DNA sequence: TGCGCCAGCAGCTCAGACTTTAATGAGCAGTTCTTC. Translating it yields CASSSDFNEQFF.

A few counts support this clonotype. The genes are TRBV20-1 and TRBJ2-1, with TRBD2 identical over 8 bases. This CDR3 has 15 amino acids. Germline values: CDR1 DFQATT, CDR2 SNEGSKA (reference sequence). V lost 4 bases and J lost 0; bases outside the gene matches: 5. CDR3 nucleotides: TGCAGTGCTACGAAGCGGGGGAGCTCCTACAATGAGCAGTTCTTC. This encodes CSATKRGSSYNEQFF.

This clonotype was observed at least ten times. The V and J genes are TRBV5-6 and TRBJ2-5; 11 positions agree with TRBD2. CDR1 is SGHDT, CDR2 YYEEEE, per germline. The CDR3 runs to 16 residues. V shed 1 base and J 8 bases; nucleotides not matched to a gene: 10. This chain's CDR3 is CASSLRGLAAPLTQYF. For the CDR3, the DNA is TGTGCCAGCAGCTTGAGGGGACTAGCGGCCCCGTTAACCCAGTACTTC.

The rearrangement joins TRBV6-5 to TRBJ2-5; perhaps TRBD1 as D (6 bases). The germline V gene encodes CDR1 MNHEY and CDR2 SVGAGI. This CDR3 region has 15 residues. Trimming left V 1 base short and J 2 bases short, with 11 bases between. CDR3 sequence reads: CASSYWERGQETQYF. For the CDR3, the DNA is TGTGCCAGCAGTTACTGGGAGAGGGGGCAAGAGACCCAGTACTTC.

Only a few counts were recorded for this clonotype. The rearrangement links TRBV25-1 to TRBJ2-3; 8 bases are shared with TRBD1. This CDR3 spans 14 amino acids. The V and J ends lost 3 bases and 6 bases, in that order; junction bases with no gene match: 5. The germline CDR1 and CDR2 sequences are MGHDK and SYGVNS. The CDR3 coding sequence is TGTGCCAGCAGTGACCCGGACAGGGTTGATACGCAGTATTTT. Translating gives CASSDPDRVDTQYF.

This chain connects TRBV24-1 to TRBJ2-4; no clear D. Germline loops: CDR1 KGHDR, CDR2 SFDVKD. V lost 5 bases and J 11 bases, leaving 15 bases between the germline ends. The CDR3 length is 13 residues. CDR3 sequence reads: CATSASGFGLQYF. CDR3 nucleotides: TGTGCCACCAGTGCTTCTGGTTTCGGACTTCAGTACTTC.

This clonotype has a count of ten or more. The chain links TRBV5-1 to TRBJ2-1; D call uncertain. V was trimmed by 0 bases and J by 13 bases, leaving 8 bases between them. The CDR3 totals 11 residues. Germline CDR1 and CDR2: SGHRS and YFSETQ. The DNA of the CDR3 is TGCGCCAGCAGCTTGGAAGCTTACCAGTTCTTC. This codes for CASSLEAYQFF.

This clonotype was counted ten times or more. This sequence joins TRBV6-5 and TRBJ2-1, with 9 bases aligning to TRBD2. The CDR3 has 16 residues. Germline V gene sequence: CDR1 MNHEY, CDR2 SVGAGI. V trimming: 4 bases; J trimming: 2 bases; junction bases outside the gene matches: 6. The CDR3 coding sequence is TGTGCCAGCAGTTCCCTAGCGGGGAGGCCCTACAATGAGCAGTTCTTC. This translates into CASSSLAGRPYNEQFF.

This clonotype was seen repeatedly, ten times or more. J is TRBJ2-3 and V is TRBV10-1; 9 nucleotides align to TRBD1. This CDR3 comprises 15 residues. Germline V gives CDR1 WNHNN, CDR2 SYGVQD (reference sequence). V shed 2 bases, J shed 6 bases, and the junction held 6 bases outside the gene matches. The CDR3 spells CASSEGAGQGDTQYF. DNA for the CDR3: TGCGCCAGCAGTGAGGGAGCGGGACAGGGCGATACGCAGTATTTT.

This clonotype was detected ten times or more. The chain carries TRBV7-9 and TRBJ1-2; D is unresolved. The germline gives CDR1 SEHNR, CDR2 FQNEAQ (reference sequence). The CDR3 loop spans 13 amino acids. Trimming removed 5 bases from V and 2 bases from J, with 9 bases in between. For the CDR3, the DNA is TGTGCCAGCAGCCAGACAATGAACTATGGCTACACCTTC. This encodes CASSQTMNYGYTF.

In this sample, this clonotype turned up many times. The chain combines TRBV29-1 with TRBJ1-1; D gene uncertain. Between the trimmed V and J ends, which lost 7 bases and 5 bases, there was a span of 11 bases. Germline lookup yields CDR1 SQVTM and CDR2 ANQGSEA. CDR3 size: 11 residues. The CDR3 spells CSGSGNTEAFF. The CDR3 nucleotides are TGCAGCGGATCCGGGAATACTGAAGCTTTCTTT. The full variable domain, rest sourced from reference TRBV29-1 and TRBJ1-1, is SAVISQKPSRDICQRGTSLTIQCQVDSQVTMMFWYRQQPGQSLTLIATANQGSEATYESGFVIDKFPISRPNLTFSTLTVSNMSPEDSSIYLCSGSGNTEAFFGQGTRLTVV.

This clonotype was detected only a few times. The rearrangement uses TRBV7-9 and TRBJ2-6; D is unresolved. The CDR3 runs to 16 residues. Germline CDR1 and CDR2: SEHNR and FQNEAQ (reference sequence). Trimming stripped 5 bases from V and 4 bases from J, with 15 bases between. CDR3: CASSPLPVRGANVLTF. The CDR3, as DNA: TGTGCCAGCAGCCCCCTCCCCGTCCGGGGGGCCAACGTCCTGACTTTC. The entire variable domain, with the rest obtained from reference TRBV7-9 and TRBJ2-6, is as follows: DTGVSQNPRHKITKRGQNVTFRCDPISEHNRLYWYRQTLGQGPEFLTYFQNEAQLEKSRLLSDRFSAERPKGSFSTLEIQRTEQGDSAMYLCASSPLPVRGANVLTFGAGSRLTVL.

This rearrangement joins TRBV20-1 to TRBJ2-7; perhaps TRBD1 as D (6 bases). Trimming removed 5 bases from V and 2 bases from J, with 10 bases in between. Germline lookup yields CDR1 DFQATT and CDR2 SNEGSKA (reference sequence). CDR3 length: 12 amino acids. In nucleotides, the CDR3 is TGCAGTGCTCAACGGGACACCTACGAGCAGTACTTC. It is translated as CSAQRDTYEQYF.

Turning to this clonotype: This sequence may be a read error, since a much larger clone differs from it by one base. In nucleotides, the CDR3 is TGTGCCAGCAGTGATACACCGAACTATGGCTACACCTTC. Residues: CASSDTPNYGYTF. The V and J genes are TRBV2 and TRBJ1-2, with D hard to call. Trimming left V 3 bases short and J 2 bases short, with 7 bases between. This CDR3 comprises 13 residues. Germline CDR1 SNHLY, CDR2 FYNNEI.

This clonotype was found many times. This rearrangement joins TRBV2 to TRBJ1-5; no definite D call. Germline CDR1 reads SNHLY; CDR2 reads FYNNEI. The length of the CDR3 is 13 residues. With 7 bases removed from V and 5 bases from J, the gap between germline ends came to 12 bases. This CDR3 reads CASTPNEDQPQHF. The CDR3 DNA reads as TGTGCCAGCACCCCCAATGAGGATCAGCCCCAGCATTTT.

The chain couples TRBV29-1 to TRBJ2-5, with 10 bases fitting TRBD1. Looked up from germline, CDR1 is SQVTM and CDR2 is ANQGSEA. The CDR3 has 13 residues. Trimming at V came to 6 bases and at J to 5 bases, leaving 6 bases not matched to a gene. The CDR3 region has the DNA TGCAGCGTGTTGACAGGGGGCGCGGAGACCCAGTACTTC. Translating gives CSVLTGGAETQYF.

This clonotype has at least ten counts. The chain is built from TRBV25-1 and TRBJ1-1; D uncertain. The CDR3 sequence is 11 residues long. V lost 6 bases to trimming and J lost 6 bases, with 8 bases between them. Germline V gene lookup returns CDR1 MGHDK and CDR2 SYGVNS. CDR3 residues: CASRDPAEAFF. The CDR3 DNA reads TGTGCCAGCAGGGACCCAGCTGAAGCTTTCTTT.